This TCR beta chain derives from a study of CD8 T cells in ankylosing spondylitis. Study outcomes and limitations: A TCR beta motif of several highly homologous variants seemed to mark ankylosing spondylitis blood.

In making TCR beta libraries, quantitative 5'-RACE with molecular barcodes was used. MiXCR, applied by TCRdb to the 5' RACE reads, yields one record per CDR3 protein. The sample yields 350,000 to 550,000 distinct CDR3 sequences, roughly 26% seen once. In germline, CDR1 is LNHNV, CDR2 YYDKDF (reference sequence). The CDR3 length is 15 residues. With 6 bases removed from V and 0 bases from J, the gap between germline ends came to 13 bases. Note on this clonotype: The antigen is undetermined.

Sequencing input: blood, either unsorted or a sorted T cell fraction (not recorded which). This sequence was found in a male donor with ankylosing spondylitis. J is TRBJ2-3 and V is TRBV15; D perhaps matches TRBD2 (5 bases). The DNA of the CDR3 is TGTGCCACCAGAAAAGGGAGAGGTAGCACAGATACGCAGTATTTT. It yields the protein CATRKGRGSTDTQYF. Variable domain in full (rest from reference TRBV15 and TRBJ2-3): DAMVIQNPRYQVTQFGKPVTLSCSQTLNHNVMYWYQQKSSQAPKLLFHYYDKDFNNEADTPDNFQSRRPNTSFCFLDIRSPGLGDTAMYLCATRKGRGSTDTQYFGPGTRLTVL.